Sequencing of this T cell receptor (beta chain) was carried out in a study of shared clonotypes between healthy human individuals. At the level of the study: CD4 naive and CD4 memory each took three plates per donor, while CD8 naive took two and CD8 memory one.

TCRdb's table, derived via immunoSEQ multiplex PCR, lists solely in-frame clones and lacks some. The repertoire holds 400,000 or so clones, about 96% seen once, with around 0.3% in the top ten. Study-wide findings and caveats: Sample collection involved blood only; tissue repertoires are likely different. The expectation was that sequencing depth would affect clonotype sharing among donors.

Worth noting for this clone: The antigen is not known.

V shed 2 bases, J shed 11 bases, and the junction held 8 bases outside the gene matches. This CDR3 comprises 14 residues. CDR1 is LNHDA and CDR2 is SQIVND in the germline V gene (reference sequence). The sample was memory CD8+ T cells sorted from blood. Subset meaning: CD45RO+ cells pooled with CCR7-negative TemRA cells. The chain carries TRBV19 and TRBJ2-1; 8 bases agree with TRBD1. This TCR was sampled from a man aged 25-45 years in good health. The CDR3 DNA reads TGTGCCAGTAGTATACCGACAGGGGCCGGTCAGCAGTTCTTC. The encoded protein is CASSIPTGAGQQFF.